This TCR beta chain was recovered during a study of blood T cell repertoires in COVID-19. Overall study context: Sites across the United States, Italy and Spain contributed samples from acute and convalescent COVID-19. Sources were T cells, B-cell-depleted T cells, or PBMCs; the material itself was cDNA or gDNA.

Original analysis: Nucleated cell counts were estimated from reference gene primer amplification. Profiling relied on immunoSEQ multiplex PCR, and the TCRdb table lists in-frame clones only, not all of them. That table is the source of V, J and clone size, and D and trimming were worked out from the DNA. The sample lists roughly 50,000 clones, 90% occurring once. This clone was observed a handful of times. This CDR3 spans 13 amino acids. Trimming took off 3 bases at V and 8 bases at J, with 13 bases between the two ends. Germline V gene sequence: CDR1 MNHEY, CDR2 SMNVEV (reference sequence). The sample consisted of peripheral blood. The rearrangement links TRBV27 to TRBJ1-1; D gene unclear. The receptor's source is a woman aged 40-49 years with active COVID-19. The CDR3 region has the DNA TGTGCCAGCAGTTTTAGTAGCGGCCGCGAAGCTTTCTTT. It yields the protein CASSFSSGREAFF.